This T cell receptor beta chain was identified in a study of blood T cell repertoires in COVID-19. Per the original methods: Researchers report that nucleated cell counts were estimated from reference gene primer amplification. Data came from immunoSEQ multiplex PCR; TCRdb stores just in-frame clones and leaves some out. V and J calls and clone size are copied from that table; D and trimming were computed from the DNA. The sample contains fewer than 200,000 clones, around 82% of which appear only once. The CDR3 is made up of 14 amino acids. The V gene's germline CDR1 is MDHEN and CDR2 SYDVKM. V lost 7 bases, J lost 8 bases, and 8 bases stayed unmatched.

The receptor was isolated from a woman aged 50 to 60 in a cohort exposed to, infected with or recovered from COVID-19 (not recorded which). Sequences were obtained from PBMCs or T cells enriched from blood (not recorded which). This chain connects TRBV28 to TRBJ1-2; TRBD1 matches 12 bases. The CDR3 is CASTHGDRGRGYTF. The CDR3 nucleotides are TGTGCCAGCACCCACGGGGACAGGGGGCGAGGCTACACCTTC.